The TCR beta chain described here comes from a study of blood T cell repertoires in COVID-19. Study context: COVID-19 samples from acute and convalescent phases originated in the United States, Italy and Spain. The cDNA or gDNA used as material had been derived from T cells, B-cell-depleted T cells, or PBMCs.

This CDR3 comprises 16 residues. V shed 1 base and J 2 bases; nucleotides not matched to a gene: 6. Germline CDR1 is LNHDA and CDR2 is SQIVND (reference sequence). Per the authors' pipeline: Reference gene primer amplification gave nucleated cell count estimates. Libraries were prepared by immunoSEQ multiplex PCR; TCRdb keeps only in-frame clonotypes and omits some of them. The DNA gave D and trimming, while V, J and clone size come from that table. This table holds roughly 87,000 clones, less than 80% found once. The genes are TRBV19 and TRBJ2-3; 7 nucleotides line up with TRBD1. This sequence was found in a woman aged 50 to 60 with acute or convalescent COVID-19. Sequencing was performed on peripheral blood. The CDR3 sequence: CASSIGIDRVTDTQYF. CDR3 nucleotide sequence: TGTGCCAGTAGTATAGGGATCGACAGGGTCACAGATACGCAGTATTTT.